This T cell receptor (beta chain) was captured by sequencing in a study of metastatic and nonmetastatic thyroid tumors. The CDR3 is 16 amino acids. Germline-derived CDR1 and CDR2 are MNHNS and SASEGT. V shed 5 bases and J 3 bases; nucleotides not matched to a gene: 6. No patient had received any treatment before thyroid surgery. TCRdb re-called the PCR reads via MiXCR. This table holds over 55,000 clones, 25% to 30% found once. This clone turned up a few times. J is TRBJ2-1 and V is TRBV6-1; 11 nucleotides agree with TRBD2. The TCR sequence derives from a female donor with papillary thyroid cancer or a benign thyroid nodule (not recorded which). Some clones in this sample may be carry-over from other donors' samples. The sample consisted of blood. The CDR3 reads CASSRGLAAYYNEQFF. The CDR3 coding sequence is TGTGCCAGCAGTCGGGGACTAGCGGCATACTACAATGAGCAGTTCTTC.